The 27 T cell receptor beta chains reported below all come from one sample, sequenced in a study of T cell clones after liver transplantation. TCRdb's table, derived via immunoSEQ multiplex PCR, lists solely in-frame clones and lacks some. The profile covers tens of thousands of clones, with approximately 87% appearing a single time and roughly 2.8% taken by the ten largest. Sequenced material: CD4+ T cells from blood, taken at the 22-month timepoint. These receptors originate from a human patient who received a liver transplant. These T cells may partly come from the graft donor.

The chain links TRBV19 to TRBJ2-5, with D possibly TRBD1 on 5 matching bases. V shed 8 bases and J shed 2 bases, with 12 bases lying between them. Germline V gene lookup returns CDR1 LNHDA and CDR2 SQIVND (reference sequence). The CDR3 is 13 amino acids. This CDR3 reads CASRQTVQETQYF. CDR3 in DNA: TGTGCCAGTCGACAGACCGTTCAAGAGACCCAGTACTTC.

This clone was picked up a small number of times. The V gene is TRBV30, the J gene TRBJ2-6; 7 nucleotides line up with TRBD1. The CDR3 totals 20 residues. The germline V gene has CDR1 GTSNPN and CDR2 SVGIG (reference sequence). With V trimmed by 4 bases and J by 0 bases, 18 bases remained unmatched. The CDR3 spells CAWNFDLGTALYSGANVLTF. The DNA of the CDR3 is TGTGCCTGGAATTTTGACTTGGGGACAGCCTTATACTCTGGGGCCAACGTCCTGACTTTC.

The V gene is TRBV21-1, the J gene TRBJ1-1; TRBD1 reflects the table's D call only, with no check against the DNA. TRBV21-1 is a documented pseudogene. This CDR3 region has 14 residues. CDR3 coding DNA: TGTGCCAGCAGCAAAGTTTTAAGAGGACAAGAAGCTTTCTTT. It encodes CASSKVLRGQEAFF.

The chain couples TRBV5-5 to TRBJ2-7; a possible D gene is TRBD2 (5 bases). Germline assignment: CDR1 SGHKS and CDR2 YYEKEE (reference sequence). V lost 0 bases and J 3 bases, leaving 13 bases between the germline ends. The CDR3 sequence is 15 residues long. CDR3 amino acids: CASSLGGGPNYEQYF. The CDR3 DNA follows: TGTGCCAGCAGCTTGGGTGGAGGTCCGAACTACGAGCAGTACTTC.

The genes are TRBV15 and TRBJ2-7, with D unresolved. V was pared by 0 bases and J by 8 bases, with 17 bases between. Germline V gene data show CDR1 as LNHNV and CDR2 as YYDKDF (reference sequence). This CDR3 is built from 15 residues. The CDR3: CATSRDTAVRGQQYF. For the CDR3, the DNA is TGTGCCACCAGCAGAGATACGGCGGTTAGAGGTCAGCAGTACTTC.

This clone was recorded a few times. This rearrangement joins TRBV4-2 to TRBJ2-2, with D maybe TRBD1 (7 bases). V was trimmed by 7 bases and J by 6 bases, leaving 24 bases between them. The length of the CDR3 is 17 residues. Germline CDR1 and CDR2: LGHNA and YNFKEQ. The CDR3 DNA reads TGTGCCAGCACCCTCACCCCAGGAGGGGGCGCCCCCGGGGAGCTGTTTTTT. Amino acids: CASTLTPGGGAPGELFF.

This chain joins TRBV11-3 and TRBJ2-7; D is ambiguous. The CDR3 sequence is 18 residues long. Trimming took 2 bases from V and 2 from J, leaving 22 bases between them. Germline assignment: CDR1 SGHNT and CDR2 YENEEA. CDR3 residues: CASSLLRAEDIRPYEQYF. The CDR3 coding sequence is TGTGCCAGCAGCTTACTACGCGCCGAAGACATAAGACCCTACGAGCAGTACTTC.

This chain uses TRBV15 with TRBJ2-7; weak D call: TRBD1 (6 bases). Germline CDR1 is LNHNV and CDR2 is YYDKDF (reference sequence). This CDR3 is 16 amino acids long. V was trimmed by 2 bases and J by 2 bases, leaving 16 bases between them. In DNA form, the CDR3 reads TGTGCCACCAGCAGACAAGGGGGAACAGGGCCCTACGAGCAGTACTTC. Its translation: CATSRQGGTGPYEQYF.

This clone was seen only once. The chain combines TRBV2 with TRBJ1-5; D remains unclear. Trimming shortened V by 5 bases and J by 4 bases, and 15 bases separated the two germline ends. CDR3 size: 15 residues. CDR1 is SNHLY, CDR2 FYNNEI, per germline. In DNA, the CDR3 is TGTGCCAGCAGTTTGACGTCCAGAAATAATCAGCCCCAGCATTTT. Its protein is CASSLTSRNNQPQHF.

A few counts support this clone. The CDR3 protein is CASSLGLAGDLQETQYF. CDR3 coding DNA: TGTGCCAGCAGCTTAGGCCTAGCGGGGGACCTCCAAGAGACCCAGTACTTC. The rearrangement uses TRBV7-2 and TRBJ2-5, with 10 nucleotides matching TRBD2. This CDR3 has 17 amino acids. Trimming took 1 base from V and 1 from J; bases not matched to a gene: 6. The germline V gene has CDR1 SGHTA and CDR2 FQGNSA.

V and J are TRBV19 and TRBJ2-7, with 9 nucleotides matching TRBD1. This CDR3 is 14 amino acids long. From germline, CDR1 is LNHDA and CDR2 SQIVND (reference sequence). V shed 6 bases and J 5 bases; nucleotides not matched to a gene: 8. The CDR3 nucleotides read TGTGCCAGTAGCCGGGACAGGGCTAAGAACGAGCAGTACTTC. This codes for CASSRDRAKNEQYF.

About this clone itself: At one boundary the junction diverges from the germline segment, which might be a read error. The chain carries TRBV2 and TRBJ1-5; D unclear. The germline V gene encodes CDR1 SNHLY and CDR2 FYNNEI. The CDR3 contains 14 residues. The CDR3, as DNA: TGTGCCAGCAGTGAAGCGCCCGGCAGTCAGGCCCAGCATTTT. It codes for CASSEAPGSQAQHF.

The CDR3 loop reads CASSKGLAGETQYF. DNA for the CDR3: TGCGCCAGCAGCAAGGGACTAGCGGGAGAGACCCAGTACTTC. The chain joins TRBV5-1 to TRBJ2-5; 12 bases fit TRBD2. The CDR3 totals 14 residues. Germline-derived CDR1 and CDR2 are SGHRS and YFSETQ. The trim removed 4 bases at V and 4 bases at J, leaving 2 bases unmatched.

This clone was observed a few times. The chain uses TRBV4-3 and TRBJ1-2; the match to TRBD1 covers 8 bases. Germline CDR1 is LGHNA and CDR2 is YSLEER. The CDR3 is made up of 13 amino acids. J was trimmed by 8 bases and V by 5 bases; bases with no gene match: 7. CDR3 sequence (DNA): TGCGCCAGCAGCTACAGACAGGGGTACGGCTACACCTTC. Translated: CASSYRQGYGYTF.

V is TRBV4-3 and J is TRBJ1-1; no definite D call. V dropped 3 bases and J dropped 11 bases, with 13 bases sitting between them. The CDR3 is 12 residues long. Germline CDR1 and CDR2: LGHNA and YSLEER. CDR3 coding DNA: TGCGCCAGCAGCCAGGAGGGTGTGGTGGCTTTCTTT. It specifies CASSQEGVVAFF.

The V and J genes are TRBV21-1 and TRBJ2-5; the tabulated D call, TRBD1, remains unverified against the DNA. TRBV21-1 counts as a pseudogene. CDR3 length: 16 residues. CDR3 nucleotide sequence: TGTGCCAGCAGCAATCCCCAGGGCATGGATGGAGAGACCCAGTACTTC. It codes for CASSNPQGMDGETQYF.

V is TRBV7-3 and J is TRBJ2-3; D gene unclear. This CDR3 is 13 amino acids long. Trimming shortened V by 1 base and J by 2 bases, and 4 bases separated the two germline ends. CDR1 and CDR2 from the germline V gene are SGHTA and FQGTGA. This CDR3 is CASSLIHTDTQYF. CDR3 bases: TGTGCCAGCAGCTTAATCCACACAGATACGCAGTATTTT. Full variable domain (missing parts from reference TRBV7-3 and TRBJ2-3): GAGVSQTPSNKVTEKGKYVELRCDPISGHTALYWYRQSLGQGPEFLIYFQGTGAADDSGLPNDRFFAVRPEGSVSTLKIQRTERGDSAVYLCASSLIHTDTQYFGPGTRLTVL.

The chain uses TRBV19 and TRBJ2-5, with D perhaps TRBD1 (5 bases). Trimming took 6 bases from V and 4 from J, leaving 6 bases between them. CDR1 and CDR2 from the germline V gene are LNHDA and SQIVND (reference sequence). This CDR3 has 11 residues. CDR3 nucleotides: TGTGCCAGTAGGCAGGGAGAGACCCAGTACTTC. It translates to CASRQGETQYF.

This chain uses TRBV6-1 with TRBJ2-7, with 10 positions matching TRBD1. The V segment lost 7 bases and the J segment 2 bases; nucleotides outside the gene matches: 8. The germline V gene encodes CDR1 MNHNS and CDR2 SASEGT. The CDR3 loop spans 15 amino acids. The CDR3 nucleotides read TGTGCCAGCACCAAGACGACAGGGGGCCCCTACGAGCAGTACTTC. Translation gives CASTKTTGGPYEQYF.

V gene TRBV19 combines with J gene TRBJ2-1; 9 bases match TRBD2. Germline loops: CDR1 LNHDA, CDR2 SQIVND (reference sequence). This CDR3 comprises 19 residues. V shed 6 bases and J 6 bases; nucleotides not matched to a gene: 21. The CDR3 coding sequence is TGTGCCAGTAGGGTCGGCGGGAGGGCCTTACGGTGGCTGAGCAATGAGCAGTTCTTC. It codes for CASRVGGRALRWLSNEQFF.

The chain carries TRBV2 and TRBJ2-1; D remains ambiguous. V lost 3 bases, J lost 1 base, and 13 bases lay in between. The germline CDR1 and CDR2 sequences are SNHLY and FYNNEI. The CDR3 runs 16 residues. The CDR3 loop is CASSDVGSISYNEQFF. The CDR3 coding sequence is TGTGCCAGCAGTGATGTCGGGTCCATTTCCTACAATGAGCAGTTCTTC.

This chain connects TRBV11-3 to TRBJ1-1; TRBD1 matches at 8 bases. The germline V gene encodes CDR1 SGHNT and CDR2 YENEEA. V dropped 5 bases and J dropped 3; count of bases not matched to a gene: 8. The CDR3 spans 15 residues. The CDR3 here is CASSPNRGSYTEAFF. In DNA form, the CDR3 reads TGTGCCAGCAGCCCAAACAGGGGGAGCTACACTGAAGCTTTCTTT.

The chain employs TRBV5-1 and TRBJ1-3, with unresolved D. From germline, CDR1 is SGHRS and CDR2 YFSETQ. Deletions cut 1 base from V and 0 bases from J, with 5 bases between. CDR3 length: 14 amino acids. The CDR3 bases are TGCGCCAGCAGCTTGTTCGGCTCTGGAAACACCATATATTTT. This encodes CASSLFGSGNTIYF.

Concerning this clone itself: Additional DNA sequences in this sample encode the identical CDR3. The chain joins TRBV7-3 to TRBJ2-5, with TRBD1 identical over 7 bases. V lost 5 bases and J lost 2; bases outside the gene matches: 2. Looked up from germline, CDR1 is SGHTA and CDR2 is FQGTGA. CDR3 length equals 13 residues. In nucleotides, the CDR3 is TGTGCCAGCAGCCTGGGACAGCAAGAGACCCAGTACTTC. Its translation is CASSLGQQETQYF.

The chain carries TRBV6-5 and TRBJ1-5; D call uncertain. Germline assignment: CDR1 MNHEY and CDR2 SVGAGI. Trimming removed 6 bases from V and 2 bases from J, with 11 bases in between. The CDR3 is made up of 14 amino acids. CDR3 protein: CASSPNGGNQPQHF. The CDR3 DNA follows: TGTGCCAGCAGCCCAAATGGGGGCAATCAGCCCCAGCATTTT.

This clone appeared a few times. V and J are TRBV2 and TRBJ1-5, with D uncertain. Germline V CDR1 and CDR2: SNHLY, FYNNEI. The ends were cut back, 6 bases at V and 5 bases at J, with 11 bases in the middle. This CDR3 is 13 amino acids long. DNA of the CDR3: TGTGCCAGCAGAGGACGGGCGGATCAGCCCCAGCATTTT. It yields the protein CASRGRADQPQHF. Full variable domain (remainder filled in from reference TRBV2 and TRBJ1-5): EPEVTQTPSHQVTQMGQEVILRCVPISNHLYFYWYRQILGQKVEFLVSFYNNEISEKSEIFDDQFSVERPDGSNFTLKIRSTKLEDSAMYFCASRGRADQPQHFGDGTRLSIL.

V gene TRBV4-3 combines with J gene TRBJ2-1; TRBD2 matches at 7 bases. CDR3 length: 16 amino acids. Germline V gives CDR1 LGHNA, CDR2 YSLEER. Losses at the gene ends were 0 bases for V and 10 bases for J; bases not matched to a gene: 12. The CDR3 loop is CASSQDLREGFWEQFF. The CDR3 coding sequence is TGCGCCAGCAGCCAAGATTTGAGGGAGGGTTTCTGGGAGCAGTTCTTC.